Each of the 9 T cell receptor beta chains below was sequenced from the same sample in a study of monozygotic twins with inflammatory bowel disease. TCRdb reprocessed the 5' RACE reads, keeping one entry per CDR3 protein, no DNA. The data show 150,000 to 200,000 distinct CDR3 sequences, and the top ten clones hold approximately 2.5%. The sequenced sample was blood. Receptors originate from a human donor with ulcerative colitis or Crohn's disease, or a healthy co-twin of an affected twin (not recorded which).

CDR3 amino acids: CASSTETGEGGELFF. The V and J genes are TRBV7-6 and TRBJ2-2; TCRdb's D call, TRBD1, is unchecked because there is no DNA. CDR1 and CDR2 from the germline V gene are SGHVS and FNYEAQ. The CDR3 extends over 15 amino acids.

The rearrangement joins TRBV4-2 to TRBJ2-5. Germline values: CDR1 LGHNA, CDR2 YNFKEQ. The CDR3 runs to 14 residues. The CDR3 spells CASSLALGGETQYF.

The chain links TRBV18 to TRBJ2-7; TCRdb's assignment of TRBD1 cannot be checked, as there is no DNA. This CDR3 region has 16 residues. Looked up from germline, CDR1 is KGHSH and CDR2 is LQKENI. The CDR3 is CASSPPLQEDTYEQYF.

This chain connects TRBV10-2 to TRBJ2-1; TCRdb calls TRBD2, which cannot be checked without DNA. Germline assignment: CDR1 WSHSY and CDR2 SAAADI. The length of the CDR3 is 15 residues. CDR3 loop: CASSDTSGPYNEQFF.

V is TRBV29-1 and J is TRBJ1-4. The CDR3 is 13 residues long. Germline V gene data show CDR1 as SQVTM and CDR2 as ANQGSEA. The CDR3 here is CSVEDPTNEKLFF.

The chain's CDR3 is CATSRNNEQFF. The gene calls are TRBV15 and TRBJ2-1. CDR3 length equals 11 residues. Germline lookup yields CDR1 LNHNV and CDR2 YYDKDF (reference sequence).

This chain connects TRBV20-1 to TRBJ1-6. This CDR3 region has 12 residues. Germline CDR1 and CDR2: DFQATT and SNEGSKA (reference sequence). The chain's CDR3 is CSARVRTSPLHF.

The V and J genes are TRBV21-1 and TRBJ1-6; no DNA is available, so the TRBD1 call from TCRdb remains unchecked. TRBV21-1 corresponds to a pseudogene. CDR3 length: 16 residues. This chain's CDR3 is CASSGAGCGRNSPLHF.

The chain couples TRBV12-3 or TRBV12-4 to TRBJ2-1; TCRdb selects TRBD2, and the lack of DNA leaves this call unchecked. The CDR3 is 15 residues long. The CDR3 spells CASRLLAGTYNEQFF.